Below, 5 T cell receptor beta chains from the same sample are listed, as sequenced in a study of CD8+ T cells in alopecia areata. Once RNA had been extracted, it was reverse transcribed into cDNA to act as the sequencing template. TCRdb keeps only in-frame clones here, not all; method: immunoSEQ multiplex PCR. Here the sample spans around 200,000 clones, 45% to 65% being singletons. Stated treatment: oral pan-JAK inhibitor, 5-10 mg twice daily. The source was CD4+ T cells sorted from blood, collected at week 4, from a patient treated with tofacitinib. The source of these receptors is a human donor with alopecia areata.

The gene calls are TRBV29-1 and TRBJ2-3; 7 positions match TRBD1. This CDR3 is 15 amino acids long. From germline, CDR1 is SQVTM and CDR2 ANQGSEA. V lost 4 bases to trimming and J lost 5 bases; unmatched junction nucleotides: 12. Here the CDR3 reads CSVAGWAGGGDTQYF. The CDR3 DNA sequence: TGCAGCGTTGCGGGATGGGCAGGGGGTGGAGATACGCAGTATTTT.

Only one count was recorded for this clone. The chain couples TRBV19 to TRBJ2-1, with D perhaps TRBD1 (6 bases). Looked up from germline, CDR1 is LNHDA and CDR2 is SQIVND (reference sequence). The CDR3 extends over 13 amino acids. Trimming took off 4 bases at V and 9 bases at J, with 13 bases between the two ends. The CDR3 nucleotides are TGTGCCAGTAGTACCGACAGGTCGCTTGAGCAGTTCTTC. Protein sequence: CASSTDRSLEQFF.

The chain is built from TRBV4-3 and TRBJ2-6; the D is unclear. V dropped 4 bases and J dropped 0 bases, with 10 bases sitting between them. Per the germline V gene, CDR1 is LGHNA and CDR2 is YSLEER. The CDR3 contains 16 residues. The CDR3 loop is CASSPRVGSGANVLTF. CDR3 nucleotides: TGCGCCAGCAGCCCTCGGGTGGGCTCTGGGGCCAACGTCCTGACTTTC.

V gene TRBV7-2 combines with J gene TRBJ1-1; D unresolved. The length of the CDR3 is 14 residues. V was cut by 1 base and J by 0 bases, with 6 bases left in between. Germline loops: CDR1 SGHTA, CDR2 FQGNSA. The DNA for the CDR3 is TGTGCCAGCAGCTTAGGTCAAGTGAACACTGAAGCTTTCTTT. This gives the protein CASSLGQVNTEAFF.

The chain employs TRBV29-1 and TRBJ2-2; either TRBD1 or TRBD2 may fit D (5 bases each). The CDR3 is 12 amino acids. CDR1 and CDR2 (germline): SQVTM, ANQGSEA. Trimming shortened V by 7 bases and J by 4 bases, and 10 bases separated the two germline ends. This chain's CDR3 is CSGDRGTGELFF. In DNA, the CDR3 is TGCAGCGGGGACCGGGGCACCGGGGAGCTGTTTTTT.